Each of the 31 T cell receptor beta chains below was sequenced from the same sample in a study of Graves' ophthalmopathy and Graves' hyperthyroidism. RNA transcripts provided the template for amplifying TCR beta CDR3 regions. The library came from an HTBI-primed first-round RT-PCR and a second-round multiplex PCR. TCRdb reprocessed the multiplex PCR reads via MiXCR and lists one record per CDR3 protein. The sample has 300,000 or so distinct CDR3 sequences; roughly 17% are singletons. Sequencing was carried out using peripheral blood. Source of these receptors: an adult man with Graves' ophthalmopathy.

The rearrangement links TRBV30 to TRBJ2-7; D may correspond to TRBD1 or TRBD2 (6 bases each). V dropped 4 bases and J dropped 3 bases, with 19 bases sitting between them. Germline V gene lookup returns CDR1 GTSNPN and CDR2 SVGIG (reference sequence). CDR3 length: 15 residues. Here the CDR3 reads CAWKLSGSTGYEQYF. The CDR3 nucleotides read TGTGCCTGGAAACTGAGCGGGTCGACAGGCTACGAGCAGTACTTC.

This clonotype appeared a few times. The V call is TRBV29-1, the J call TRBJ2-7; perhaps D is TRBD1 or TRBD2 (6 bases each). The germline gives CDR1 SQVTM, CDR2 ANQGSEA. Trimming cost V 6 bases and J 2 bases, with 29 bases left between them. The CDR3 covers 18 residues. The chain's CDR3 is CSVKGASGAGIDAYEQYF. The CDR3 region has the DNA TGCAGCGTAAAAGGGGCATCGGGGGCCGGTATAGACGCCTACGAGCAGTACTTC.

This clonotype has only one observation. The chain has TRBV7-2 and TRBJ1-2, with D uncertain. Germline lookup yields CDR1 SGHTA and CDR2 FQGNSA. The CDR3 consists of 12 residues. V gave up 3 bases and J gave up 7 bases, with 9 bases separating them. The CDR3 DNA reads TGTGCCAGCAGCTTTTATTCCGGTGGCTACACCTTC. This codes for CASSFYSGGYTF.

This clonotype was seen a few times. V is TRBV20-1 and J is TRBJ1-2, with 8 bases that match TRBD1. Unmatched junction bases numbered 14, after V lost 7 bases and J lost 4 bases. This CDR3 is built from 15 residues. CDR1 DFQATT and CDR2 SNEGSKA come from the germline V gene (reference sequence). CDR3 bases: TGCAGTGTTCAGGGGGCAGGGGGAAACCTCTATGGCTACACCTTC. Translation: CSVQGAGGNLYGYTF.

Points on this clonotype: A read error may explain this, as a much larger clone is one base away. The rearrangement links TRBV7-2 to TRBJ1-6; no reliable D call. The germline CDR1 and CDR2 sequences are SGHTA and FQGNSA. The CDR3 contains 14 residues. CDR3 sequence (DNA): TGTGCCAGCAGCCCCCCGGGTAGCCAGTCACCCCGCCACTTT. Translating gives CASSPPGSQSPRHF.

This clonotype was detected ten times or more. V gene TRBV19 combines with J gene TRBJ1-1; no definite D call. Germline V gene lookup returns CDR1 LNHDA and CDR2 SQIVND (reference sequence). Trimming shortened V by 5 bases and J by 1 base, and 11 bases separated the two germline ends. This CDR3 comprises 14 residues. CDR3 DNA sequence: TGTGCCAGTAGTGGAGATCCTGAGAACACTGAAGCTTTCTTT. This encodes CASSGDPENTEAFF. The whole variable domain, remainder taken from reference TRBV19 and TRBJ1-1, is DGGITQSPKYLFRKEGQNVTLSCEQNLNHDAMYWYRQDPGQGLRLIYYSQIVNDFQKGDIAEGYSVSREKKESFPLTVTSAQKNPTAFYLCASSGDPENTEAFFGQGTRLTVV.

This clonotype was seen repeatedly, ten times or more. V and J are TRBV13 and TRBJ2-7; TRBD2 aligns across 11 bases. This CDR3 has 17 amino acids. CDR1 is PRHDT and CDR2 is FYEKMQ in the germline V gene (reference sequence). Losses at the gene ends were 5 bases for V and 6 bases for J; bases not matched to a gene: 15. CDR3 nucleotides: TGTGCCAGCAGCATCCGACTAGCGGGAATCTTCCTTGCCGAGCAGTACTTC. It codes for CASSIRLAGIFLAEQYF.

V usage is TRBV28 and J usage is TRBJ2-7; 7 positions agree with TRBD2. CDR3 length: 14 amino acids. CDR1 is MDHEN, CDR2 SYDVKM, per germline. V shed 6 bases and J 5 bases; nucleotides not matched to a gene: 10. CDR3 nucleotide sequence: TGTGCCAGCAGGTCTGGCGGGAGTTGGGACGAGCAGTACTTC. Translation: CASRSGGSWDEQYF. Supplemented by reference TRBV28 and TRBJ2-7, the full variable domain reads DVKVTQSSRYLVKRTGEKVFLECVQDMDHENMFWYRQDPGLGLRLIYFSYDVKMKEKGDIPEGYSVSREKKERFSLILESASTNQTSMYLCASRSGGSWDEQYFGPGTRLTVT.

This clonotype was detected many times. The CDR3 loop reads CASSQAAGGFYEQYF. For the CDR3, the DNA is TGCGCCAGCAGCCAAGCGGCGGGAGGGTTCTACGAGCAGTACTTC. The chain combines TRBV4-1 with TRBJ2-7; 9 bases line up with TRBD2. Germline V gene sequence: CDR1 MGHRA, CDR2 YSYEKL. The V segment lost 1 base and the J segment 3 bases; nucleotides outside the gene matches: 4. CDR3 length equals 15 residues.

About this clonotype itself: This may come from a read error, since a much larger clone is one base off. V gene TRBV29-1 combines with J gene TRBJ2-5; D not resolved. The CDR3 sequence is 11 residues long. CDR1 is SQVTM and CDR2 is ANQGSEA in the germline V gene. As DNA, the CDR3 is TGCAGCGTTGAAGCCTCTGAGACCCTGTACTTC. As protein: CSVEASETLYF.

This clonotype was seen many times. The CDR3 bases are TGTGCCAGCTACGGGGGGCGTTCGAACACCGGGGAGCTGTTTTTT. Its translation: CASYGGRSNTGELFF. The chain joins TRBV7-6 to TRBJ2-2, with D perhaps TRBD2 (7 bases). V was trimmed by 8 bases and J by 0 bases, leaving 13 bases between them. Germline-derived CDR1 and CDR2 are SGHVS and FNYEAQ. The CDR3 is 15 residues long.

This clonotype occurred many times. The J gene is TRBJ2-2, the V gene TRBV6-1, with a tentative D call TRBD1 (5 bases). The CDR3 has 14 amino acids. Germline CDR1 MNHNS, CDR2 SASEGT. Trimming shortened V by 1 base and J by 4 bases, and 7 bases separated the two germline ends. The CDR3 DNA follows: TGTGCCAGCAGTGAAGGCGACAGCACCGGGGAGCTGTTTTTT. It specifies CASSEGDSTGELFF.

This clonotype was counted many times. This chain uses TRBV20-1 with TRBJ1-5; D might be TRBD1 (6 bases). The germline V gene has CDR1 DFQATT and CDR2 SNEGSKA (reference sequence). This CDR3 has 12 residues. V shed 4 bases and J shed 2 bases, with 6 bases lying between them. CDR3 nucleotides: TGCAGTGCTAACAGGGGCAATCAGCCCCAGCATTTT. It yields the protein CSANRGNQPQHF.

This clonotype was seen only a few times. The genes are TRBV20-1 and TRBJ2-7; 10 nucleotides align to TRBD1. The CDR3 has 13 amino acids. The germline V gene encodes CDR1 DFQATT and CDR2 SNEGSKA (reference sequence). The V gene end was trimmed by 5 bases and the J gene end by 4 bases; junction bases not matched to a gene: 5. The CDR3 region is CSAGGQGRYEQYF. In DNA, the CDR3 is TGCAGTGCTGGGGGACAGGGGAGATACGAGCAGTACTTC.

Of note for this clonotype: This may be a read error: a much more frequent sequence differs by one nucleotide. Here the CDR3 omits its conserved ending phenylalanine or tryptophan, so a read error is the likely source. The genes are TRBV5-1 and TRBJ2-2; 10 bases are shared with TRBD2. The germline CDR1 and CDR2 sequences are SGHRS and YFSETQ. This CDR3 region has 15 residues. The V and J ends lost 4 bases and 3 bases, in that order; junction bases with no gene match: 3. CDR3 DNA sequence: TGCGCCAGCAGCCGGAGCGGGGGGGACACCGGGGAGCTGTTTATT. Its translation: CASSRSGGDTGELFI.

This clonotype was seen ten or more times. The chain has TRBV24-1 and TRBJ2-5, with TRBD1 matching 7 bases. Losses at the gene ends were 4 bases for V and 4 bases for J; bases not matched to a gene: 11. The germline V gene has CDR1 KGHDR and CDR2 SFDVKD. The CDR3 spans 16 residues. CDR3 sequence (DNA): TGTGCCACCAGTGACCGAATCTACAGGGGTGGAGAGACCCAGTACTTC. It specifies CATSDRIYRGGETQYF.

This clonotype was counted at least ten times. This chain joins TRBV7-9 and TRBJ2-3; D is unclear. Germline loops: CDR1 SEHNR, CDR2 FQNEAQ (reference sequence). The V and J ends lost 1 base and 1 base respectively, with 15 bases between them. This CDR3 region has 17 residues. CDR3 bases: TGTGCCAGCAGCTTAGTCCCGCTAGGCCCCGGCACAGATACGCAGTATTTT. Its protein is CASSLVPLGPGTDTQYF.

This clonotype came up many times. The V call is TRBV20-1, the J call TRBJ1-5, with 8 bases identical to TRBD1. There are 15 residues in the CDR3. J gave up 6 bases and V 2 bases, and 9 bases lay outside the gene matches. From germline, CDR1 is DFQATT and CDR2 SNEGSKA (reference sequence). CDR3 region: CSARSPGGAAQPQHF. Here the CDR3 DNA reads TGCAGTGCTAGATCCCCAGGGGGCGCGGCTCAGCCCCAGCATTTT.

This clonotype was seen ten or more times. V usage is TRBV13 and J usage is TRBJ2-6; possibly TRBD1 for D (5 bases). The germline V gene encodes CDR1 PRHDT and CDR2 FYEKMQ (reference sequence). The CDR3 has 15 residues. Trimming left V 5 bases short and J 2 bases short, with 10 bases between. The CDR3 loop is CASSARQTGANVLTF. For the CDR3, the DNA is TGTGCCAGCAGCGCCCGACAGACTGGGGCCAACGTCCTGACTTTC.

This clonotype was counted ten times or more. This sequence joins TRBV7-2 and TRBJ2-7; weak D call: TRBD1 (5 bases). V was trimmed by 3 bases and J by 6 bases, leaving 12 bases between them. CDR1 and CDR2 (germline): SGHTA, FQGNSA. This CDR3 contains 13 residues. The CDR3 is CASSLQGGREQYF. The CDR3, as DNA: TGTGCCAGCAGCTTGCAGGGTGGGCGCGAGCAGTACTTC.

At least ten counts were recorded for this clonotype. The chain couples TRBV2 to TRBJ2-2; D gene unclear. V was shortened by 4 bases and J by 2 bases, with 17 bases between the two germline ends. Germline lookup yields CDR1 SNHLY and CDR2 FYNNEI. This CDR3 is built from 17 residues. The CDR3 loop reads CASSGTSWAVNTGELFF. CDR3 DNA: TGTGCCAGCAGTGGAACTTCGTGGGCGGTCAACACCGGGGAGCTGTTTTTT.

This clonotype appeared many times. V is TRBV28 and J is TRBJ1-5; D uncertain. The germline V and J ends were trimmed by 6 bases and 0 bases, with 12 bases remaining between them. CDR1 and CDR2 from the germline V gene are MDHEN and SYDVKM. The length of the CDR3 is 15 residues. This chain's CDR3 is CASSSPASSNQPQHF. The DNA for the CDR3 is TGTGCCAGCAGCTCCCCGGCCTCTAGCAATCAGCCCCAGCATTTT. Filled out from reference TRBV28 and TRBJ1-5, the complete variable domain reads DVKVTQSSRYLVKRTGEKVFLECVQDMDHENMFWYRQDPGLGLRLIYFSYDVKMKEKGDIPEGYSVSREKKERFSLILESASTNQTSMYLCASSSPASSNQPQHFGDGTRLSIL.

This clonotype was recorded many times. The chain carries TRBV18 and TRBJ1-2; D gene ambiguous. Trimming left V 3 bases short and J 4 bases short, with 12 bases between. CDR1 KGHSH and CDR2 LQKENI come from the germline V gene. The CDR3 sequence is 14 residues long. The CDR3 is CASSPGQLPYGYTF. CDR3 coding DNA: TGTGCCAGCTCACCCGGGCAATTACCCTATGGCTACACCTTC.

This clonotype occurred many times. The V and J genes are TRBV12-3 or TRBV12-4 and TRBJ1-5; TRBD1 matches 9 bases. The CDR3 runs 14 residues. V gave up 6 bases and J gave up 5 bases; unmatched junction bases: 5. CDR3 residues: CASSLTGGDQPQHF. CDR3 coding DNA: TGTGCCAGCAGCCTGACAGGGGGAGATCAGCCCCAGCATTTT.

This chain uses TRBV12-3 or TRBV12-4 with TRBJ2-5; D not resolved. Trimming took 2 bases from V and 5 from J, leaving 15 bases between them. The CDR3 loop spans 15 amino acids. The CDR3 is CASSLSRTFSETQYF. CDR3 nucleotides: TGTGCCAGCAGTTTATCCCGGACGTTCTCGGAGACCCAGTACTTC.

This clonotype was seen many times. CDR3 loop: CAIKLGQNTEAFF. For the CDR3, the DNA is TGTGCCATCAAATTGGGGCAGAACACTGAAGCTTTCTTT. The genes are TRBV10-3 and TRBJ1-1; perhaps TRBD1 as D (5 bases). V was trimmed by 7 bases and J by 1 base, leaving 10 bases between them. In germline, CDR1 is ENHRY, CDR2 SYGVKD. The CDR3 runs to 13 residues.

This clonotype has at least ten counts. The V call is TRBV9, the J call TRBJ1-2; weak D call: TRBD1 (6 bases). V was cut by 4 bases and J by 5 bases, with 27 bases left in between. Per germline, CDR1 SGDLS and CDR2 YYNGEE. The CDR3 length is 18 residues. CDR3 amino acids: CASSPWSQGPSAGYGYTF. The DNA of the CDR3 is TGTGCCAGCAGCCCCTGGTCCCAGGGGCCGTCTGCGGGGTATGGCTACACCTTC.

This clonotype was recorded many times. The V gene is TRBV13, the J gene TRBJ1-3; 8 bases map to TRBD1. Per germline, CDR1 PRHDT and CDR2 FYEKMQ (reference sequence). CDR3 length: 16 residues. The V and J ends lost 4 bases and 0 bases, in that order; junction bases with no gene match: 5. The CDR3 protein is CASSSDREHSGNTIYF. CDR3 nucleotides: TGTGCCAGCAGCTCGGACAGGGAACACTCTGGAAACACCATATATTTT.

The rearrangement links TRBV6-2 or TRBV6-3 to TRBJ2-7, with D maybe TRBD2 (5 bases). V lost 7 bases and J 4 bases, leaving 20 bases between the germline ends. Germline CDR1 and CDR2: MNHEY and SVGEGT. This CDR3 has 15 amino acids. The CDR3 region has the DNA TGTGCCAGCACCCCCTCCCCCCCCCGGAGGTACGAGCAGTACTTC. Translation: CASTPSPPRRYEQYF.

This clonotype was seen many times. This chain connects TRBV29-1 to TRBJ2-1; 8 positions agree with TRBD1. Trimming at V came to 6 bases and at J to 15 bases, leaving 4 bases not matched to a gene. This CDR3 comprises 9 residues. Germline V gene data show CDR1 as SQVTM and CDR2 as ANQGSEA. CDR3 in DNA: TGCAGCGTAGAGCAGGGGGCGTTCTTC. Amino acids: CSVEQGAFF.

This clonotype has a count of ten or more. This chain links TRBV2 with TRBJ1-5; a possible D gene is TRBD1 (5 bases). CDR3 length equals 14 residues. V was cut by 1 base and J by 1 base, with 5 bases left in between. Germline lookup yields CDR1 SNHLY and CDR2 FYNNEI. The chain's CDR3 is CASSEGGSNQPQHF. In DNA, the CDR3 is TGTGCCAGCAGTGAAGGGGGCAGCAATCAGCCCCAGCATTTT.